Each of the 14 T cell receptor beta chains below was sequenced from the same sample in a study of blood T cell repertoires in COVID-19. Assay used: immunoSEQ multiplex PCR; TCRdb lists only in-frame clones, some missing. This sample has about 220,000 clones, with 82% found just once. The sample taken for sequencing was PBMCs or T cells enriched from blood (not recorded which). The origin of the receptors is a woman aged 60-75 years who had recovered from COVID-19.

The rearrangement links TRBV6-5 to TRBJ1-1; no clear D gene. V was trimmed by 5 bases and J by 1 base, leaving 8 bases between them. The CDR3 spans 13 residues. Germline values: CDR1 MNHEY, CDR2 SVGAGI. This chain's CDR3 is CASSLYGNTEAFF. The CDR3 bases are TGTGCCAGCAGTCTCTATGGGAACACTGAAGCTTTCTTT.

CDR3 bases: TGCGCCAGCAAGGAGATGACGAACACCGGGGAGCTGTTTTTT. Protein sequence: CASKEMTNTGELFF. The chain recombines TRBV5-1 with TRBJ2-2; no firm D call. The CDR3 covers 14 residues. Germline CDR1 reads SGHRS; CDR2 reads YFSETQ. Between the trimmed V and J ends, which lost 6 bases and 0 bases, there was a span of 9 bases.

The V and J genes are TRBV29-1 and TRBJ2-7; 7 bases are a match to TRBD2. Trimming took 4 bases from V and 9 from J; bases not matched to a gene: 12. Per the germline V gene, CDR1 is SQVTM and CDR2 is ANQGSEA. The CDR3 extends over 13 amino acids. CDR3 loop: CSVGVQREGWQYF. In nucleotides, the CDR3 is TGCAGCGTTGGCGTCCAGCGGGAAGGATGGCAGTACTTC.

Here the CDR3 reads CASSQEPRTGVNSPLHF. The CDR3 nucleotides read TGTGCCAGCAGCCAAGAACCGAGGACAGGGGTTAATTCACCCCTCCACTTT. The V gene is TRBV14, the J gene TRBJ1-6; 9 bases are shared with TRBD1. Per the germline V gene, CDR1 is SGHDN and CDR2 is FVKESK. The CDR3 spans 17 residues. With V trimmed by 0 bases and J by 6 bases, 6 bases remained unmatched.

J is TRBJ2-5 and V is TRBV21-1; the tabulated D call, TRBD2, remains unverified against the DNA. TRBV21-1 is a pseudogene. This CDR3 is built from 17 residues. Written as DNA, the CDR3 is TGTGCCAGCAGCAAAGCGCTTTCTAGCGGGAGCTCCGAGACCCAGTACTTC. This sequence encodes CASSKALSSGSSETQYF.

This clone came up a few times. The chain carries TRBV2 and TRBJ2-3; 8 nucleotides match TRBD2. CDR1 and CDR2 (germline): SNHLY, FYNNEI. Trimming at V came to 8 bases and at J to 0 bases, leaving 4 bases not matched to a gene. CDR3 length equals 14 residues. The CDR3 reads CASGGLASTDTQYF. CDR3 in DNA: TGTGCCAGCGGCGGACTAGCAAGCACAGATACGCAGTATTTT. Based on the CDR3 plus reference TRBV2 and TRBJ2-3, the full variable domain is EPEVTQTPSHQVTQMGQEVILRCVPISNHLYFYWYRQILGQKVEFLVSFYNNEISEKSEIFDDQFSVERPDGSNFTLKIRSTKLEDSAMYFCASGGLASTDTQYFGPGTRLTVL.

The chain couples TRBV13 to TRBJ2-3, with 9 nucleotides matching TRBD1. This CDR3 spans 16 amino acids. The junction had 12 bases not matched to a gene; V was cut back by 5 bases and J by 6 bases. Germline V gives CDR1 PRHDT, CDR2 FYEKMQ (reference sequence). The CDR3 DNA is TGTGCCAGCAGCCTGGGACAGGGAATGGGCTTGGATACGCAGTATTTT. Protein: CASSLGQGMGLDTQYF.

This chain connects TRBV5-8 to TRBJ2-2; D remains unclear. This CDR3 has 16 amino acids. V lost 0 bases, J lost 1 base, and 10 bases lay in between. The germline CDR1 and CDR2 sequences are SGHTS and YDEGEE. CDR3 bases: TGTGCCAGCAGCTTGGGTCCCCCAATGAACACCGGGGAGCTGTTTTTT. Amino acid sequence: CASSLGPPMNTGELFF.

The chain links TRBV7-3 to TRBJ2-1; 9 bases match TRBD1. The CDR3 has 17 amino acids. Germline CDR1 and CDR2: SGHTA and FQGTGA. With V trimmed by 5 bases and J by 2 bases, 10 bases remained unmatched. CDR3 in DNA: TGTGCCAGCAGCCCCGTTTCCGGGACAGGGCCCTACAATGAGCAGTTCTTC. Translated, it gives CASSPVSGTGPYNEQFF.

The chain uses TRBV12-3 or TRBV12-4 and TRBJ2-1; 8 nucleotides match TRBD1. Trimming at V came to 3 bases and at J to 8 bases, leaving 3 bases not matched to a gene. This CDR3 has 13 amino acids. CDR3 region: CASSFDRGHEQFF. The CDR3 nucleotides are TGTGCCAGCAGTTTCGACAGGGGCCATGAGCAGTTCTTC.

The CDR3 sequence: CASRSDRDNEQYF. The CDR3 DNA is TGTGCCAGCAGATCCGACAGGGACAACGAGCAGTACTTC. The chain joins TRBV27 to TRBJ2-7, with 7 bases lining up with TRBD1. The V gene's germline CDR1 is MNHEY and CDR2 SMNVEV (reference sequence). This CDR3 is built from 13 residues. V lost 6 bases and J lost 5; bases outside the gene matches: 7.

This sequence joins TRBV3-1 (or the pseudogene TRBV3-2) and TRBJ1-4; 9 bases are a match to TRBD1. The CDR3 runs to 16 residues. J was trimmed by 6 bases and V by 1 base; bases with no gene match: 6. Germline CDR1 and CDR2: LGHDT and YNNKEL (reference sequence). CDR3 protein: CASSQGLQGAYEKLFF. The DNA for the CDR3 is TGTGCCAGCAGCCAAGGCCTACAGGGGGCTTATGAAAAACTGTTTTTT.

J is TRBJ1-4 and V is TRBV7-9; D remains ambiguous. This CDR3 contains 14 residues. The germline CDR1 and CDR2 sequences are SEHNR and FQNEAQ (reference sequence). V was clipped by 4 bases and J by 8 bases, with 14 bases between them. The chain's CDR3 is CASSSPPTEEKLFF. In DNA form, the CDR3 reads TGTGCCAGCAGCTCCCCGCCTACCGAGGAAAAACTGTTTTTT.

This chain uses TRBV28 with TRBJ1-4; unclear D gene. This CDR3 spans 12 amino acids. V lost 3 bases and J 7 bases, leaving 6 bases between the germline ends. Germline V gives CDR1 MDHEN, CDR2 SYDVKM. CDR3 amino acids: CASSFSGEKLFF. As DNA, the CDR3 is TGTGCCAGCAGTTTCTCCGGTGAAAAACTGTTTTTT.